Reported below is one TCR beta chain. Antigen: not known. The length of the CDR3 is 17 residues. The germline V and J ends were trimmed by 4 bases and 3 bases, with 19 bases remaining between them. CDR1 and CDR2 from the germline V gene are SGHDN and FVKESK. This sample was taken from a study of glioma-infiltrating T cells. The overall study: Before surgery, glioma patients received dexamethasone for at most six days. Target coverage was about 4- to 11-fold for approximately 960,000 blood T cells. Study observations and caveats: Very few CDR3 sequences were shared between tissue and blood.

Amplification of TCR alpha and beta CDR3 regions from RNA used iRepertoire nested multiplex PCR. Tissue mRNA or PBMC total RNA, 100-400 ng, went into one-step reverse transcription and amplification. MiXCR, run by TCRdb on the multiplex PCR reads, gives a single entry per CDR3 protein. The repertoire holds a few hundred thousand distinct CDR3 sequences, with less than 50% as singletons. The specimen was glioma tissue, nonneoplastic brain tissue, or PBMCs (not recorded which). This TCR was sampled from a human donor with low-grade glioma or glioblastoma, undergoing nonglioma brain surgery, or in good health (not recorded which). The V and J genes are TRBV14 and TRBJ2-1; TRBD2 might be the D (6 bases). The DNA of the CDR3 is TGTGCCAGCAGCCCGCCCTCGGGGCGGGAATTCTACAATGAGCAGTTCTTC. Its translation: CASSPPSGREFYNEQFF.